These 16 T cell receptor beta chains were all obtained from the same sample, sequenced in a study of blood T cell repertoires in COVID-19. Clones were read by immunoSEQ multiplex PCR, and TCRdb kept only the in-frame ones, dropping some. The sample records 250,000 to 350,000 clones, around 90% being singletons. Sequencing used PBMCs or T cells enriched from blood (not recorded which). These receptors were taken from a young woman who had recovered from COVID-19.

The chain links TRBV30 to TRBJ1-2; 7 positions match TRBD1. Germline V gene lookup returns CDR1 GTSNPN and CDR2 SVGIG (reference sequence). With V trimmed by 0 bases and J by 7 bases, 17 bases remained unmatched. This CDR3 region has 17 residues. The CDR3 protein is CAWSVPGQHVIRSGYTF. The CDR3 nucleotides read TGTGCCTGGAGTGTACCGGGACAGCACGTTATTCGGAGTGGCTACACCTTC.

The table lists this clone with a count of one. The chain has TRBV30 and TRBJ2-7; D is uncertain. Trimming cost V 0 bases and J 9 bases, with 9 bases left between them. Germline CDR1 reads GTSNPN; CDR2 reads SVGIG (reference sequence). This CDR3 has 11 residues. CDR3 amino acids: CAWSVQNMQYF. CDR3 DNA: TGTGCCTGGAGTGTACAGAACATGCAGTACTTC.

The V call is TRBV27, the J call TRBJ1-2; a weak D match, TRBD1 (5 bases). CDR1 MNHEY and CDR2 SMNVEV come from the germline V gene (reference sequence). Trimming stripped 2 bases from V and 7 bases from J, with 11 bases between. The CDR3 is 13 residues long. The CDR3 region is CASSLRGVIGYTF. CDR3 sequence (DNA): TGTGCCAGCAGTTTACGGGGGGTTATTGGCTACACCTTC.

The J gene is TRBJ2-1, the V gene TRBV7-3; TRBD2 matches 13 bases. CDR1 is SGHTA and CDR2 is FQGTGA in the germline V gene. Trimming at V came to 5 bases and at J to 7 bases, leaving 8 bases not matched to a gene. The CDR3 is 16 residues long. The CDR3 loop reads CASSDGLAGVGNEQFF. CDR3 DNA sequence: TGTGCCAGCAGCGACGGACTAGCGGGAGTAGGGAATGAGCAGTTCTTC.

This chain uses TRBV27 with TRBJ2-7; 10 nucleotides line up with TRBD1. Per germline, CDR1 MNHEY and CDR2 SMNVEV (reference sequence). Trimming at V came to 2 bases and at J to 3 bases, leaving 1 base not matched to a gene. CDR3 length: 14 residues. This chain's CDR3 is CASSLRDRGYEQYF. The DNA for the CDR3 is TGTGCCAGCAGTTTAAGGGACAGGGGCTACGAGCAGTACTTC.

This CDR3 reads CASSSITRDMSQPQHF. DNA of the CDR3: TGTGCCAGCAGTTCGATAACCCGGGACATGTCTCAGCCCCAGCATTTT. The chain employs TRBV28 and TRBJ1-5, with a tentative D call TRBD1 (6 bases). CDR3 length equals 16 residues. From germline, CDR1 is MDHEN and CDR2 SYDVKM. V shed 4 bases and J shed 6 bases, with 19 bases lying between them. The full variable domain, its missing parts supplied by reference TRBV28 and TRBJ1-5, is DVKVTQSSRYLVKRTGEKVFLECVQDMDHENMFWYRQDPGLGLRLIYFSYDVKMKEKGDIPEGYSVSREKKERFSLILESASTNQTSMYLCASSSITRDMSQPQHFGDGTRLSIL.

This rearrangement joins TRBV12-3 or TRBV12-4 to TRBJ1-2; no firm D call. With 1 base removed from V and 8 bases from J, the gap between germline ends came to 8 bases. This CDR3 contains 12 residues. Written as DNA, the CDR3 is TGTGCCAGCAGTTTAGGGTACCGGGGCTACACCTTC. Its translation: CASSLGYRGYTF.

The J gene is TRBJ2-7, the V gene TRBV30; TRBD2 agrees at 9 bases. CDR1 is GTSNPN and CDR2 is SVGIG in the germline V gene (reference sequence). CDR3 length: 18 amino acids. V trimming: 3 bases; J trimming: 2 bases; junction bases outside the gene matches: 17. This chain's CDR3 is CAWSDPGTSKGNAYEQYF. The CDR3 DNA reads TGTGCCTGGAGCGACCCCGGGACTAGCAAGGGAAACGCCTACGAGCAGTACTTC.

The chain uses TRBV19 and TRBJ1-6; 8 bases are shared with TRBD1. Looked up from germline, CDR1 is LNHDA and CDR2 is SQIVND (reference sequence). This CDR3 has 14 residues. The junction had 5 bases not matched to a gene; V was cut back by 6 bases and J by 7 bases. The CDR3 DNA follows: TGTGCCAGTAGAGCGGGACAGGAAAATTCACCCCTCCACTTT. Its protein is CASRAGQENSPLHF.

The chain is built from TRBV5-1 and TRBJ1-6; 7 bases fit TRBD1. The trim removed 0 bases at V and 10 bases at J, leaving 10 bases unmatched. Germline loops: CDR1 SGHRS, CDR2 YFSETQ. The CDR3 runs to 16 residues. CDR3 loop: CASSLVEGAAGSPLHF. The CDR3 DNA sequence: TGCGCCAGCAGCTTGGTGGAGGGGGCTGCAGGGTCACCCCTCCACTTT.

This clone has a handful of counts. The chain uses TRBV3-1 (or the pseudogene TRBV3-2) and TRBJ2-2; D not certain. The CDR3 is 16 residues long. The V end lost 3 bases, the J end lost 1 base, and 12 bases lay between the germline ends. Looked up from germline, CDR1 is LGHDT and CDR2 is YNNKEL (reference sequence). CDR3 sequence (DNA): TGTGCCAGCAGCCAGTACAGACAACTGAACACCGGGGAGCTGTTTTTT. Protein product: CASSQYRQLNTGELFF.

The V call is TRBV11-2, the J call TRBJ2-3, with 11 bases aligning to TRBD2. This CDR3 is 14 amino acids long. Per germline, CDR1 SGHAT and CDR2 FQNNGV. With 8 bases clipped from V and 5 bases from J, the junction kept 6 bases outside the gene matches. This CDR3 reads CASLLAGAGDTQYF. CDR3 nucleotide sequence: TGTGCCAGCCTACTAGCGGGAGCGGGAGATACGCAGTATTTT.

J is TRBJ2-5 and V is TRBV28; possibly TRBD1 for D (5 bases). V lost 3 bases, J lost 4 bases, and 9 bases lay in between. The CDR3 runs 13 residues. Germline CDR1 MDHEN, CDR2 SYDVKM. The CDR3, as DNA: TGTGCCAGCAGTTTTTCCAGGGCAGAGACCCAGTACTTC. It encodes CASSFSRAETQYF.

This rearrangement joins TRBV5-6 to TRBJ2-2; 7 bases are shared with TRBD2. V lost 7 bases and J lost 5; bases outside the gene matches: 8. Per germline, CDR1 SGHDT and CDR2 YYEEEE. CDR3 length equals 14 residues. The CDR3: CASHRGDYTGELFF. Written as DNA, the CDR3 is TGTGCCAGCCATCGGGGGGATTATACCGGGGAGCTGTTTTTT. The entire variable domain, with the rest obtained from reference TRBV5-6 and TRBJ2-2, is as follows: DAGVTQSPTHLIKTRGQQVTLRCSPKSGHDTVSWYQQALGQGPQFIFQYYEEEERQRGNFPDRFSGHQFPNYSSELNVNALLLGDSALYLCASHRGDYTGELFFGEGSRLTVL.

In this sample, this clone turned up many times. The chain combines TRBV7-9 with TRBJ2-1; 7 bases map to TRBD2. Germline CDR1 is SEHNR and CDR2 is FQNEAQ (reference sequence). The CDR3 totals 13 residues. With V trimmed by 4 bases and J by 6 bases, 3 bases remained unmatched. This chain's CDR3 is CASSSLAGNEQFF. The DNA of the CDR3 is TGTGCCAGCAGCTCATTAGCGGGCAATGAGCAGTTCTTC.

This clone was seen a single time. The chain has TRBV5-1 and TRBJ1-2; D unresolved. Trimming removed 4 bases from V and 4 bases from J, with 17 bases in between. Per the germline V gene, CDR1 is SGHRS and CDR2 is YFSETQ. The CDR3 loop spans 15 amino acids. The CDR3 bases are TGCGCCAGCAGCAGGGAAGCCTCGCGGGTCTATGGCTACACCTTC. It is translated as CASSREASRVYGYTF.